The clone carrying this TCR beta chain was found many times. The record originates from a study of early T cells in non-severe SARS-CoV-2 infection. Molecules of cDNA were individually given unique molecular identifiers that were attached to them. TCRdb re-derived calls from the 5' RACE reads in MiXCR, one entry per CDR3 protein. Here the sample spans tens of thousands of distinct CDR3 sequences, 8.5% to 12% being singletons. The sequence derives from an adult who was a healthcare worker with PCR-confirmed SARS-CoV-2 infection or an uninfected control (not recorded which). Sequencing was carried out using whole blood.

CDR3 bases: TGTGCCAGCAGCCCAACCGGGACGACTTACGAGCAGTACTTC. Translation gives CASSPTGTTYEQYF. The chain combines TRBV5-5 with TRBJ2-7; D is tentatively TRBD1 or TRBD2 (5 bases each). This CDR3 region has 14 residues. The germline V gene encodes CDR1 SGHKS and CDR2 YYEKEE (reference sequence). Trimming took off 4 bases at V and 4 bases at J, with 15 bases between the two ends.